Included here is one TCR beta chain sequence, with context. This entry comes from a study of T cell changes during pregnancy in multiple sclerosis. Produced via immunoSEQ multiplex PCR; TCRdb's table is partial and in-frame only. The data hold around 96,000 clones, with 94% observed a single time. In germline, CDR1 is MNHNS, CDR2 SASEGT. The CDR3 length is 15 residues. Trimming pared 6 bases from V and 0 bases from J, leaving 14 bases between. The source is a female donor in good health, enrolled as a control in a pregnancy study. J is TRBJ2-5 and V is TRBV6-1; weak D call: TRBD1 (6 bases). The sequencing here drew on peripheral blood, taken after pregnancy. The CDR3 nucleotides are TGTGCCAGCAGGGACAGAAGCTGGTACCAAGAGACCCAGTACTTC. It specifies CASRDRSWYQETQYF.